These 9 T cell receptor beta chains originate from one sample sequenced in a study of blood T cell repertoires in COVID-19. TCRdb's copy holds only in-frame clones and misses some; the assay was immunoSEQ multiplex PCR. In the table there are some 70,000 clones, about four fifths of which are singletons. The sequencing input was peripheral blood. Every receptor here comes from a man aged 50 to 60 with COVID-19, enrolled during active disease.

V and J are TRBV12-3 or TRBV12-4 and TRBJ1-2; 7 nucleotides align to TRBD1. This CDR3 is 13 amino acids long. The V gene end was trimmed by 1 base and the J gene end by 6 bases; junction bases not matched to a gene: 2. The CDR3 sequence: CASSLEQGNGYTF. The CDR3 DNA is TGTGCCAGCAGTTTAGAACAGGGGAATGGCTACACCTTC.

CDR3 protein: CASSPRGTSEQYF. The CDR3 region has the DNA TGCGCCAGCAGTCCGAGGGGGACCTCCGAGCAGTACTTC. V is TRBV10-1 and J is TRBJ2-7; D perhaps matches TRBD1 (6 bases). With 5 bases removed from V and 6 bases from J, the gap between germline ends came to 14 bases. This CDR3 is 13 amino acids long. Looked up from germline, CDR1 is WNHNN and CDR2 is SYGVQD (reference sequence).

This rearrangement joins TRBV19 to TRBJ1-1; D remains ambiguous. The germline V and J ends were trimmed by 6 bases and 1 base, with 12 bases remaining between them. The CDR3 runs 14 residues. Per the germline V gene, CDR1 is LNHDA and CDR2 is SQIVND (reference sequence). CDR3 region: CASRETKENTEAFF. Written as DNA, the CDR3 is TGTGCCAGTAGGGAAACTAAGGAGAACACTGAAGCTTTCTTT.

The chain carries TRBV12-5 and TRBJ2-5, with D perhaps matching TRBD1 (6 bases). Trimming removed 5 bases from V and 5 bases from J, with 12 bases in between. The CDR3 is 13 amino acids. Looked up from germline, CDR1 is LGHNT and CDR2 is FRNRAP. The CDR3 region is CASGPGEEETQYF. The CDR3 DNA sequence: TGTGCTAGTGGTCCAGGGGAAGAGGAGACCCAGTACTTC.

This chain connects TRBV18 to TRBJ2-1, with TRBD1 matching 8 bases. This CDR3 is 14 amino acids long. Trimming took 4 bases from V and 6 from J; bases not matched to a gene: 5. The V gene's germline CDR1 is KGHSH and CDR2 LQKENI. CDR3 in amino acids: CASSQMDRANEQFF. CDR3 sequence (DNA): TGTGCCAGCTCACAAATGGACAGGGCCAATGAGCAGTTCTTC.

The rearrangement uses TRBV4-1 and TRBJ2-4; 12 bases are shared with TRBD2. Germline V gene sequence: CDR1 MGHRA, CDR2 YSYEKL. With 4 bases clipped from V and 10 bases from J, the junction kept 17 bases outside the gene matches. This CDR3 contains 18 residues. CDR3 residues: CASSPRNGPSGGAQIQYF. In DNA form, the CDR3 reads TGCGCCAGCAGCCCGCGCAACGGTCCTAGCGGGGGGGCTCAGATTCAGTACTTC.

V is TRBV6-6 and J is TRBJ1-3; 9 bases match TRBD1. Germline trimming cut 0 bases from V and 5 bases from J; bases unmatched to any gene: 5. The CDR3 length is 16 residues. The germline gives CDR1 MNHNY, CDR2 SVGAGI (reference sequence). CDR3 region: CASSYSGQGSRNTIYF. The CDR3, as DNA: TGTGCCAGCAGTTACTCCGGACAGGGGAGCAGAAACACCATATATTTT.

The chain uses TRBV6-5 and TRBJ1-3; tentative D call: TRBD1 (5 bases). There are 13 residues in the CDR3. Trimming removed 4 bases at V and 7 bases at J, with 11 bases between. CDR1 is MNHEY, CDR2 SVGAGI, per germline. The DNA of the CDR3 is TGTGCCAGCAGTTCCGAGGGGAGGAACACCATATATTTT. Residues: CASSSEGRNTIYF.

The genes are TRBV5-1 and TRBJ2-3; D may be TRBD2 (6 bases). The germline gives CDR1 SGHRS, CDR2 YFSETQ. Trimming left V 5 bases short and J 5 bases short, with 15 bases between. The CDR3 covers 14 residues. The CDR3 spells CASSSGGVGDTQYF. DNA of the CDR3: TGCGCCAGCAGTTCAGGAGGGGTGGGAGATACGCAGTATTTT.